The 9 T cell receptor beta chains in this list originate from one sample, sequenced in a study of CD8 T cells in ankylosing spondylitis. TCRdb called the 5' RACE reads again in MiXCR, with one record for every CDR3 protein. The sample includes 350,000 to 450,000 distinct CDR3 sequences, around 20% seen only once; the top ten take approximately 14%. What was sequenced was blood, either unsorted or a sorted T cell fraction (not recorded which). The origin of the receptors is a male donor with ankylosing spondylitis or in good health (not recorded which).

CDR3 nucleotides: TGTGCCAGCAGTCCAGGGTCAGGGAATCAGCCCCAGCATTTT. Translated: CASSPGSGNQPQHF. This chain connects TRBV27 to TRBJ1-5; D is perhaps TRBD1 (5 bases). Per germline, CDR1 MNHEY and CDR2 SMNVEV (reference sequence). Trimming took off 5 bases at V and 4 bases at J, with 12 bases between the two ends. The CDR3 spans 14 residues.

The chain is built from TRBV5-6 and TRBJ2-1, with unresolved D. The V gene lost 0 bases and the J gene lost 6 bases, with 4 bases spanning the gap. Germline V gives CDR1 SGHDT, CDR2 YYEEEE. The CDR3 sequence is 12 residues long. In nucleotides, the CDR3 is TGTGCCAGCAGCTTGGTCATCAATGAGCAGTTCTTC. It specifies CASSLVINEQFF.

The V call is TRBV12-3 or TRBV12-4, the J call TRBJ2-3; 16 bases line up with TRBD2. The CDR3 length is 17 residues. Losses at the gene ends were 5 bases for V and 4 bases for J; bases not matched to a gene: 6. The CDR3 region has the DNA TGTGCCAGCAGTGGGGGACTAGCGGGGGGGCCTTCAGATACGCAGTATTTT. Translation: CASSGGLAGGPSDTQYF.

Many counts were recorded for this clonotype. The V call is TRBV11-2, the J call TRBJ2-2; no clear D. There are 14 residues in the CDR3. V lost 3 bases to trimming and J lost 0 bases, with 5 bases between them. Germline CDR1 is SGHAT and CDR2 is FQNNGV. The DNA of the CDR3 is TGTGCCAGCAGCTTTAGTGCGAACACCGGGGAGCTGTTTTTT. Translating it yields CASSFSANTGELFF.

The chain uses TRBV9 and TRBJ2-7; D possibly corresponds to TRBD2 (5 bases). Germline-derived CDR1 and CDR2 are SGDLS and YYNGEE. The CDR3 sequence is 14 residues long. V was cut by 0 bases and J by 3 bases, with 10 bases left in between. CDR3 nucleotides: TGTGCCAGCAGCGTAGGTCTAGCTGGCTACGAGCAGTACTTC. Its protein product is CASSVGLAGYEQYF. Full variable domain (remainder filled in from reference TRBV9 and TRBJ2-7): DSGVTQTPKHLITATGQRVTLRCSPRSGDLSVYWYQQSLDQGLQFLIQYYNGEERAKGNILERFSAQQFPDLHSELNLSSLELGDSALYFCASSVGLAGYEQYFGPGTRLTVT.

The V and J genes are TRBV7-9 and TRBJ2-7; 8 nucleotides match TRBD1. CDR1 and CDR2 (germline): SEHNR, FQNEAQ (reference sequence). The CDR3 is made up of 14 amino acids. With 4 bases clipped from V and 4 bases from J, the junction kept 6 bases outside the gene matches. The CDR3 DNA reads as TGTGCCAGCAGCTCGTCGGACAGGGTATACGAGCAGTACTTC. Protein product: CASSSSDRVYEQYF. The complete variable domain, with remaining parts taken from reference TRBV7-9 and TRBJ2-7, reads DTGVSQNPRHKITKRGQNVTFRCDPISEHNRLYWYRQTLGQGPEFLTYFQNEAQLEKSRLLSDRFSAERPKGSFSTLEIQRTEQGDSAMYLCASSSSDRVYEQYFGPGTRLTVT.

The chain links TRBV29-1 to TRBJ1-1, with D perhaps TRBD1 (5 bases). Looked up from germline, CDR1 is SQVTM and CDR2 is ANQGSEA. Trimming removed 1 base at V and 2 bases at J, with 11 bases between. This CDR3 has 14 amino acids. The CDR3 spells CSVEGGVDNTEAFF. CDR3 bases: TGCAGCGTTGAAGGGGGGGTTGATAACACTGAAGCTTTCTTT.

Here the CDR3 DNA reads TGCAGCGTTGTAGGGGAGAACACCGGGGAGCTGTTTTTT. The encoded protein is CSVVGENTGELFF. The rearrangement joins TRBV29-1 to TRBJ2-2; maybe TRBD1 (5 bases). CDR1 is SQVTM and CDR2 is ANQGSEA in the germline V gene. The CDR3 totals 13 residues. V lost 4 bases, J lost 1 base, and 7 bases lay in between.

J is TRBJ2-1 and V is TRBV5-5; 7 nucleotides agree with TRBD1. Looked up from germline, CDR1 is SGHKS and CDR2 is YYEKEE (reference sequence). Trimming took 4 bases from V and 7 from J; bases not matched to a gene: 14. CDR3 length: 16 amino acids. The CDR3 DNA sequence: TGTGCCAGCAGCCCTGGGGTAGGGGGCTTTCAGAATGAGCAGTTCTTC. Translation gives CASSPGVGGFQNEQFF.